This passage covers 30 T cell receptor beta chains from one sample sequenced in a study of T and B cells in COVID-19 patients (dated by TCRdb to 2019 to 2021). Sequencing relied on an Illumina MiSeq. Multiplex PCR with BIOMED2 TRB-A/B primer pools was used to amplify TRB rearrangements. The raw public data were reprocessed by TCRdb itself: fastp quality trimming at Q25, MiXCR clonotype calling, in-frame beta chains only. Each record represents a unique CDR3 protein, reported with the most common genes and DNA among its rows. The sample records about 8,200 distinct CDR3 sequences, roughly two fifths of which are singletons. Together, the top ten hold more than 2.5% of the sample. TRB repertoires were amplified from about 250-500 ng of genomic DNA extracted from blood. The sample taken for sequencing was blood. The receptor source for this set is a human donor who had recovered from COVID-19.

To note about this clonotype: Mismatch with germline at one junction end may stem from a read error. The CDR3 nucleotides are TGCGCCAGCAGCTTACAGGGGTACACCGGGGAGCTGTTTTTT. This sequence encodes CASSLQGYTGELFF. The chain uses TRBV5-3 and TRBJ2-2; 7 bases align to TRBD1. TRBV5-3 belongs to the ORF category, with a function that is uncertain. The CDR3 spans 14 residues.

The genes are TRBV11-3 and TRBJ2-1; 8 positions agree with TRBD2. The germline gives CDR1 SGHNT, CDR2 YENEEA. V lost 3 bases and J lost 4; bases outside the gene matches: 2. This CDR3 contains 14 residues. In DNA, the CDR3 is TGTGCCAGCAGCTTCGAGCGGGGGTACAATGAGCAGTTCTTC. This gives the protein CASSFERGYNEQFF.

This clonotype was seen once. The chain joins TRBV6-1 to TRBJ1-2; D unresolved. Trimming removed 1 base from V and 4 bases from J, with 13 bases in between. CDR3 length: 15 residues. Germline V gene sequence: CDR1 MNHNS, CDR2 SASEGT. CDR3 region: CASSEGGSTSYGYTF. The CDR3, as DNA: TGTGCCAGCAGTGAAGGAGGGTCCACGAGCTATGGCTACACCTTC.

This clonotype is medium-sized (0.01 to 0.1%) in the sample. The rearrangement links TRBV29-1 to TRBJ2-5; 9 bases line up with TRBD2. The V gene's germline CDR1 is SQVTM and CDR2 ANQGSEA. The V and J ends lost 4 bases and 1 base, in that order; junction bases with no gene match: 1. This CDR3 region has 13 residues. The CDR3 here is CSVGAGGQETQYF. CDR3 DNA sequence: TGCAGCGTTGGAGCGGGGGGCCAAGAGACCCAGTACTTC.

This chain connects TRBV19 to TRBJ1-1; TRBD1 aligns across 7 bases. Trimming removed 10 bases from V and 4 bases from J; junction bases left unmatched: 6. Germline V gives CDR1 LNHDA, CDR2 SQIVND (reference sequence). This CDR3 comprises 12 residues. The CDR3 DNA follows: TGTGCCACCAGGGGGGTTGGCACTGAAGCTTTCTTT. Protein product: CATRGVGTEAFF. The full variable domain, completed using reference TRBV19 and TRBJ1-1, is DGGITQSPKYLFRKEGQNVTLSCEQNLNHDAMYWYRQDPGQGLRLIYYSQIVNDFQKGDIAEGYSVSREKKESFPLTVTSAQKNPTAFYLCATRGVGTEAFFGQGTRLTVV.

For the CDR3, the DNA is TGTGCCACCAGTGATGTGACTAGCGGGTCCCACAATGAGCAGTTCTTC. Amino acids: CATSDVTSGSHNEQFF. The chain uses TRBV24-1 and TRBJ2-1; 10 bases line up with TRBD2. V gave up 3 bases and J gave up 5 bases; unmatched junction bases: 6. This CDR3 comprises 16 residues. Germline loops: CDR1 KGHDR, CDR2 SFDVKD.

The table lists this clonotype with a few counts. The chain links TRBV6-5 to TRBJ2-5, with a tentative D call TRBD1 (5 bases). The CDR3 loop spans 15 amino acids. The germline V gene encodes CDR1 MNHEY and CDR2 SVGAGI. The germline V and J ends were trimmed by 2 bases and 10 bases, with 20 bases remaining between them. The CDR3 coding sequence is TGTGCCAGCAGTTACGCGACGAGTGGGGCTGGGGACCAGTACTTC. Translated: CASSYATSGAGDQYF.

This chain links TRBV11-3 with TRBJ2-3; 12 bases are shared with TRBD2. The CDR3 has 14 residues. CDR1 SGHNT and CDR2 YENEEA come from the germline V gene. The V segment lost 6 bases and the J segment 4 bases; nucleotides outside the gene matches: 2. CDR3 protein: CASRLAGGPDTQYF. The DNA for the CDR3 is TGTGCCAGCAGACTAGCGGGGGGTCCAGATACGCAGTATTTT.

This clonotype is labeled medium-sized. The CDR3 spells CASNSGLADYEQYF. The CDR3 DNA is TGTGCCAGTAATTCGGGACTAGCGGATTACGAGCAGTACTTC. This chain connects TRBV19 to TRBJ2-7, with 11 nucleotides matching TRBD2. The germline V gene has CDR1 LNHDA and CDR2 SQIVND (reference sequence). This CDR3 has 14 amino acids. The J segment lost 4 bases and the V segment lost 7 bases, leaving 6 bases of the junction unmatched.

This clonotype is termed medium-sized. This chain uses TRBV11-1 with TRBJ2-5; no clear D gene. The CDR3 extends over 13 amino acids. From germline, CDR1 is SGHAT and CDR2 FQDESV (reference sequence). V was shortened by 5 bases and J by 5 bases, with 12 bases between the two germline ends. The CDR3 loop reads CASSTLVVETQYF. The DNA of the CDR3 is TGTGCCAGCAGCACTCTAGTGGTCGAGACCCAGTACTTC.

This clonotype was counted a few times. The chain combines TRBV6-5 with TRBJ2-5; either TRBD1 or TRBD2 may supply D (6 bases each). Germline V gene data show CDR1 as MNHEY and CDR2 as SVGAGI. The V end was cut by 5 bases, the J end by 2 bases, with 12 bases between. This CDR3 is 14 amino acids long. Here the CDR3 reads CASSRGGKQETQYF. CDR3 nucleotide sequence: TGTGCCAGCAGTCGAGGGGGGAAACAAGAGACCCAGTACTTC.

This clonotype is labeled as medium-sized (0.01 to 0.1%). The chain combines TRBV24-1 with TRBJ2-2; 7 nucleotides agree with TRBD1. V shed 4 bases and J 5 bases; nucleotides not matched to a gene: 9. The length of the CDR3 is 16 residues. Germline V gene data show CDR1 as KGHDR and CDR2 as SFDVKD. For the CDR3, the DNA is TGTGCCACCAGTGACCCACATAACAGGGGAACCGGGGAGCTGTTTTTT. Protein: CATSDPHNRGTGELFF.

This clonotype was found a few times. The chain employs TRBV19 and TRBJ1-2; TRBD1 might be the D (5 bases). CDR3 length: 12 residues. Germline CDR1 reads LNHDA; CDR2 reads SQIVND (reference sequence). Trimming took 9 bases from V and 4 from J, leaving 12 bases between them. CDR3 nucleotide sequence: TGTGCCAGCCGGGACGTACTCTATGGCTACACCTTC. Amino acid sequence: CASRDVLYGYTF.

This clonotype was seen a handful of times. The chain combines TRBV6-2 or TRBV6-3 with TRBJ1-4; no reliable D call. Trimming left V 4 bases short and J 8 bases short, with 17 bases between. Per germline, CDR1 MNHEY and CDR2 SVGEGT. This CDR3 contains 15 residues. The chain's CDR3 is CASSSHEGLGEKLFF. DNA of the CDR3: TGTGCCAGCAGTTCCCACGAGGGCCTAGGGGAAAAACTGTTTTTT.

This clonotype is deemed medium-sized. The chain combines TRBV19 with TRBJ2-2, with TRBD1 matching over 8 bases. CDR1 LNHDA and CDR2 SQIVND come from the germline V gene (reference sequence). The V gene end was trimmed by 6 bases and the J gene end by 6 bases; junction bases not matched to a gene: 12. This CDR3 contains 16 residues. The CDR3 region has the DNA TGTGCCAGTAGGGGACAGGCGGACCCAGGGGCCGGGGAGCTGTTTTTT. Protein: CASRGQADPGAGELFF.

This clonotype came up once. The V gene is TRBV4-2, the J gene TRBJ2-2, with D uncertain. Trimming shortened V by 3 bases and J by 6 bases, and 8 bases separated the two germline ends. The CDR3 is 13 residues long. Germline V gene sequence: CDR1 LGHNA, CDR2 YNFKEQ. CDR3 in amino acids: CASSHLVPGELFF. Written as DNA, the CDR3 is TGTGCCAGCAGCCACCTCGTTCCCGGGGAGCTGTTTTTT.

This rearrangement joins TRBV7-9 to TRBJ2-7; D is unclear. V was shortened by 1 base and J by 6 bases, with 4 bases between the two germline ends. This CDR3 has 11 amino acids. From germline, CDR1 is SEHNR and CDR2 FQNEAQ (reference sequence). CDR3 protein: CASSLVSEQYF. DNA of the CDR3: TGTGCCAGCAGCTTAGTATCCGAGCAGTACTTC.

This chain links TRBV6-1 with TRBJ2-3; 10 bases fit TRBD1. The CDR3 loop spans 17 amino acids. Trimming removed 6 bases from V and 2 bases from J; junction bases left unmatched: 11. Per germline, CDR1 MNHNS and CDR2 SASEGT. CDR3 sequence (DNA): TGTGCCAGCAGCCCCGCCCGGACAGGGGGGATCACAGATACGCAGTATTTT. It translates to CASSPARTGGITDTQYF.

The CDR3 loop reads CSVSRDRDTGELFF. As DNA, the CDR3 is TGCAGTGTTTCCCGGGACAGGGACACCGGGGAGCTGTTTTTT. This chain links TRBV20-1 with TRBJ2-2; 9 bases match TRBD1. The germline CDR1 and CDR2 sequences are DFQATT and SNEGSKA (reference sequence). V gave up 7 bases and J gave up 3 bases; unmatched junction bases: 6. The CDR3 runs to 14 residues.

This rearrangement joins TRBV14 to TRBJ2-2; TRBD1 matches 7 bases. The CDR3 runs 18 residues. Germline CDR1 is SGHDN and CDR2 is FVKESK. The V segment lost 0 bases and the J segment 6 bases; nucleotides outside the gene matches: 13. The DNA for the CDR3 is TGTGCCAGCAGCCAAGAAGGGGGCGCCGGGACGAGATCCGGGGAGCTGTTTTTT. It encodes CASSQEGGAGTRSGELFF.

This sequence joins TRBV27 and TRBJ2-7, with D unresolved. The V end was cut by 2 bases, the J end by 3 bases, with 14 bases between. The CDR3 is 15 amino acids. Germline loops: CDR1 MNHEY, CDR2 SMNVEV (reference sequence). In DNA form, the CDR3 reads TGTGCCAGCAGTTTAATGTCCGGGCCAGTCTACGAGCAGTACTTC. Translation: CASSLMSGPVYEQYF.

V and J are TRBV19 and TRBJ2-2, with 14 bases aligning to TRBD2. Germline assignment: CDR1 LNHDA and CDR2 SQIVND (reference sequence). CDR3 size: 15 residues. With 9 bases clipped from V and 6 bases from J, the junction kept 6 bases outside the gene matches. CDR3 in DNA: TGTGCCAGCAGGACTAGCGGGAGGTGGGCCGGGGAGCTGTTTTTT. Its translation: CASRTSGRWAGELFF.

The sample holds a few counts of this clonotype. The V call is TRBV30, the J call TRBJ2-7; a weak D match, TRBD1 (6 bases). Trimming took 2 bases from V and 3 from J, leaving 14 bases between them. CDR1 and CDR2 (germline): GTSNPN, SVGIG (reference sequence). The CDR3 has 14 residues. This CDR3 reads CAWSIQGGNYEQYF. As DNA, the CDR3 is TGTGCCTGGAGTATACAGGGTGGGAACTACGAGCAGTACTTC.

The V call is TRBV6-5, the J call TRBJ2-3, with a possible D match to TRBD1 (5 bases). The CDR3 totals 14 residues. Trimming took off 8 bases at V and 7 bases at J, with 19 bases between the two ends. CDR1 is MNHEY and CDR2 is SVGAGI in the germline V gene. In nucleotides, the CDR3 is TGTGCCAGCCGCACCAGGGATGGGGCCAATACGCAGTATTTT. It codes for CASRTRDGANTQYF.

The CDR3 region is CASSIGDRNNSPLHF. The CDR3 DNA follows: TGTGCCAGTAGTATCGGGGACAGGAATAATTCACCCCTCCACTTT. The chain links TRBV19 to TRBJ1-6, with TRBD1 matching 8 bases. The germline V gene encodes CDR1 LNHDA and CDR2 SQIVND (reference sequence). The CDR3 loop spans 15 amino acids. Trimming took 3 bases from V and 5 from J; bases not matched to a gene: 3.

The table lists this clonotype with a few counts. CDR3 in amino acids: CASSLGGAQFF. The CDR3 DNA sequence: TGTGCCAGCAGCTTAGGGGGCGCGCAGTTCTTC. V is TRBV5-5 and J is TRBJ2-1; 7 nucleotides line up with TRBD1. The CDR3 runs 11 residues. Trimming at V came to 2 bases and at J to 12 bases, leaving 2 bases not matched to a gene. Germline V gene sequence: CDR1 SGHKS, CDR2 YYEKEE (reference sequence).

V is TRBV6-2 or TRBV6-3 and J is TRBJ2-1; 9 nucleotides align to TRBD1. This CDR3 comprises 15 residues. In germline, CDR1 is MNHEY, CDR2 SVGEGT. V trimming: 6 bases; J trimming: 4 bases; junction bases outside the gene matches: 7. The CDR3 reads CASRSGTGRYNEQFF. The CDR3 nucleotides are TGTGCCAGCAGGTCCGGGACAGGGCGGTACAATGAGCAGTTCTTC.

This chain connects TRBV6-2 or TRBV6-3 to TRBJ2-5; no reliable D call. V lost 3 bases, J lost 1 base, and 6 bases lay in between. Germline CDR1 is MNHEY and CDR2 is SVGEGT. The CDR3 contains 13 residues. CDR3 residues: CASSYAIQETQYF. The CDR3 bases are TGTGCCAGCAGTTATGCGATCCAAGAGACCCAGTACTTC.

Within the sample, this clonotype is medium-sized. V usage is TRBV11-3 and J usage is TRBJ1-6, with 8 positions matching TRBD1. V lost 0 bases and J lost 15; bases outside the gene matches: 13. Germline CDR1 reads SGHNT; CDR2 reads YENEEA. The CDR3 consists of 16 residues. CDR3 in DNA: TGTGCCAGCAGCTTAGACGGGCGACAGGGGAAGCGTAGCCTCCACTTT. Translating it yields CASSLDGRQGKRSLHF.

This clonotype came up a few times. The chain has TRBV6-2 or TRBV6-3 and TRBJ2-2; maybe TRBD2 (6 bases). Germline V gives CDR1 MNHEY, CDR2 SVGEGT. Trimming cost V 6 bases and J 7 bases, with 21 bases left between them. The CDR3 has 16 amino acids. CDR3 protein: CASSSGTEGIGGELFF. CDR3 DNA sequence: TGTGCCAGCAGCTCGGGGACTGAGGGGATCGGCGGGGAGCTGTTTTTT.